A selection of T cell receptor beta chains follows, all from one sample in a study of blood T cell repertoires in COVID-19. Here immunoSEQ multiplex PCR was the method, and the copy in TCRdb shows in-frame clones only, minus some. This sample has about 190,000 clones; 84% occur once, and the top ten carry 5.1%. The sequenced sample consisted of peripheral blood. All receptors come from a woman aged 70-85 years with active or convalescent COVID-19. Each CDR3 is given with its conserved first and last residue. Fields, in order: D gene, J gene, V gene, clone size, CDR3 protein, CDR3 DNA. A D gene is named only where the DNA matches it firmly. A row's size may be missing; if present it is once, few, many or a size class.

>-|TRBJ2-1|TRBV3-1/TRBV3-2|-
CASSQEALVNEQFF
TGTGCCAGCAGCCAAGAGGCCCTAGTCAATGAGCAGTTCTTC
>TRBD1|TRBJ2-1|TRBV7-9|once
CASSLGRITGGTEQFF
TGTGCCAGCAGCCTCGGGAGGATAACAGGGGGCACTGAGCAGTTCTTC
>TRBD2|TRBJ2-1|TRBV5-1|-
CASSLVNSGSFNEQFF
TGCGCCAGCAGCTTGGTGAATAGCGGGAGTTTCAATGAGCAGTTCTTC
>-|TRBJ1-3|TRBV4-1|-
CASSQTRTGFGNTIYF
TGCGCCAGCAGCCAAACGCGAACAGGGTTTGGAAACACCATATATTTT
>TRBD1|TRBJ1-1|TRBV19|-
CATSDRGVTEAFF
TGTGCCACATCGGACAGGGGAGTAACTGAAGCTTTCTTT
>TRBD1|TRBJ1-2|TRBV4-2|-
CASSQGDRAISGYTF
TGTGCCAGCAGCCAAGGGGACAGGGCAATTAGCGGCTACACCTTC
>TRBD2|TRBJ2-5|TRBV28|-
CASSLAGGRQETQYF
TGTGCCAGCAGTTTAGCGGGAGGGCGTCAAGAGACCCAGTACTTC
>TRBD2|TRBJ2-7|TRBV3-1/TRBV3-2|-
CASGTSGSLYEQYF
TGTGCCAGCGGGACTAGCGGGAGTCTTTACGAGCAGTACTTC
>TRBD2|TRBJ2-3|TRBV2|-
CASGSGSGTDTQYF
TGTGCCAGCGGTAGCGGGAGTGGCACAGATACGCAGTATTTT
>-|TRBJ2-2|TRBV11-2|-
CASSLVRRGHAGELFF
TGTGCCAGCAGCTTAGTACGTAGGGGTCATGCCGGGGAGCTGTTTTTT
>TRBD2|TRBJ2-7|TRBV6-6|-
CASSYGTTPSYEQYF
TGTGCCAGCAGTTACGGGACTACACCATCCTACGAGCAGTACTTC
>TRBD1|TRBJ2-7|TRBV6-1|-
CASSAAPGTGALYEQYF
TGTGCCAGCAGTGCCGCACCCGGGACAGGGGCCCTCTACGAGCAGTACTTC
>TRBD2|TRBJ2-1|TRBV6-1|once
CASSLLGLAVNEQFF
TGTGCCAGCAGTCTATTGGGACTAGCGGTCAATGAGCAGTTCTTC
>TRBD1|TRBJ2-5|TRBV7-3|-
CASSLNGATGIWTQYF
TGTGCCAGCAGCTTAAATGGGGCGACAGGGATATGGACCCAGTACTTC
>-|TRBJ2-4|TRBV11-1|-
CASSPRVGGKNIQYF
TGTGCCAGCAGCCCCCGGGTGGGGGGTAAAAACATTCAGTACTTC
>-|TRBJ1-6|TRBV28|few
CASSLRGSYNSPLHF
TGTGCCAGCAGTTTAAGGGGCTCCTATAATTCACCCCTCCACTTT
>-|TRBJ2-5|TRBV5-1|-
CASSLGSGVETQYF
TGCGCCAGCAGCTTGGGTTCCGGGGTGGAGACCCAGTACTTC
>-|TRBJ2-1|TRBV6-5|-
CASKPGRGEQFF
TGTGCCAGCAAACCCGGGCGGGGTGAGCAGTTCTTC
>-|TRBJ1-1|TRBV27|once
CASRSQVALAATEAFF
TGTGCCAGCAGATCACAGGTTGCGCTGGCCGCCACTGAAGCTTTCTTT
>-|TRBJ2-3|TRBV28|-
CASSLSVGGNTDTQYF
TGTGCCAGCAGTTTAAGCGTTGGCGGGAACACAGATACGCAGTATTTT
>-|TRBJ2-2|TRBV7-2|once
CASSLTVETGELFF
TGTGCCAGCAGCTTAACGGTAGAGACCGGGGAGCTGTTTTTT
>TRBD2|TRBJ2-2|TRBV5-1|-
CASSAGGRNTGELFF
TGCGCCAGCAGCGCGGGGGGCCGGAACACCGGGGAGCTGTTTTTT
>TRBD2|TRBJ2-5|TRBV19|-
CASSPGLSPQYF
TGTGCCAGTAGTCCGGGACTAAGTCCCCAGTACTTC
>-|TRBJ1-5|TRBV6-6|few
CASSYSIGRVNQPQHF
TGTGCCAGCAGTTACTCGATTGGCAGGGTTAATCAGCCCCAGCATTTT
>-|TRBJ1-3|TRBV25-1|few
CASSEASSGNTIYF
TGTGCCAGCAGTGAAGCCAGCTCTGGAAACACCATATATTTT
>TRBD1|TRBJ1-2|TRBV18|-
CASSPETPGQGRNYGYTF
TGTGCCAGCTCACCAGAGACTCCTGGACAGGGGAGGAACTATGGCTACACCTTC
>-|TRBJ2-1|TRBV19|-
CASSTKVAGQNNEQFF
TGTGCCAGTAGCACGAAGGTGGCGGGACAGAACAATGAGCAGTTCTTC
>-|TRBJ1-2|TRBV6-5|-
CASSRGDYGYTF
TGTGCCAGCAGCCGCGGGGACTATGGCTACACCTTC
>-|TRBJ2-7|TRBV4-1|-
CASSPEARSSYEQYF
TGCGCCAGCAGCCCCGAAGCACGGAGTTCGTACGAGCAGTACTTC
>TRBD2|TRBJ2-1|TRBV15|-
CATSRDAGGLAGGIEQFF
TGTGCCACCAGCAGAGACGCTGGGGGCCTAGCGGGAGGTATCGAGCAGTTCTTC
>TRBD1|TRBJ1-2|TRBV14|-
CASSRGQGNNYGYTF
TGTGCCAGCAGCCGCGGACAGGGGAATAACTATGGCTACACCTTC
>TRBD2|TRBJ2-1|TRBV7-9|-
CASSSPGLAGGTEQFF
TGTGCCAGCAGCTCCCCGGGACTAGCGGGAGGTACAGAGCAGTTCTTC
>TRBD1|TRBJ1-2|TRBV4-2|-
CASSQVGQGRGYTF
TGTGCCAGCAGCCAAGTGGGACAGGGAAGGGGCTACACCTTC
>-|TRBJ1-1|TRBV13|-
CASSLQFMNTEAFF
TGTGCCAGCAGCTTACAGTTTATGAACACTGAAGCTTTCTTT
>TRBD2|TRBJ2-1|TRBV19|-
CASSVLAGGGYNEQFF
TGTGCCAGTAGTGTCCTAGCGGGAGGGGGATACAATGAGCAGTTCTTC
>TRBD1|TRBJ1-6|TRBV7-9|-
CASSDRQGWTLHF
TGTGCCAGCAGCGATAGACAGGGTTGGACCCTCCACTTT
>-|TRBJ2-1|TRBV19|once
CASSKELTSYNEQFF
TGTGCCAGTAGTAAGGAGCTGACGTCCTACAATGAGCAGTTCTTC
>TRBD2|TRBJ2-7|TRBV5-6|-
CASSLYRLAEYEQYF
TGTGCCAGCAGCTTGTATCGGCTAGCGGAATACGAGCAGTACTTC
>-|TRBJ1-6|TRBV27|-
CASSPSTYNSPLHF
TGTGCCAGCAGTCCTTCTACCTATAATTCACCCCTCCACTTT
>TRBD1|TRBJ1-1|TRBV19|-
CASSPRTGGISQMNTEAFF
TGTGCCAGTAGTCCGAGGACAGGTGGCATATCCCAAATGAACACTGAAGCTTTCTTT
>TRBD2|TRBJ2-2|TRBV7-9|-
CASSLVGLPGGELFF
TGTGCCAGCAGCTTGGTGGGACTACCTGGGGGGGAGCTGTTTTTT
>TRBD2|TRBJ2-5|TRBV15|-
CATSRGGGLNQETQYF
TGTGCCACCAGCAGAGGGGGGGGACTGAACCAAGAGACCCAGTACTTC
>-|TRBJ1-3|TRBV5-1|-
CASSSGDTIYF
TGCGCCAGCAGTTCCGGTGACACCATATATTTT
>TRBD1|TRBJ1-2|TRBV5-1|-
CASSEGQPNYGYTF
TGCGCCAGCAGCGAGGGACAGCCCAACTATGGCTACACCTTC
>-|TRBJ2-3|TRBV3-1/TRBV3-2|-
CASSQADTQYF
TGTGCCAGCAGCCAAGCGGATACGCAGTATTTT
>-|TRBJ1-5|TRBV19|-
CASRDYSSNQPQHF
TGTGCCAGCCGGGACTACAGTTCCAATCAGCCCCAGCATTTT
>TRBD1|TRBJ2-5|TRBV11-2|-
CASSYGQGIVQETQYF
TGTGCCAGCAGCTACGGACAGGGGATCGTTCAAGAGACCCAGTACTTC
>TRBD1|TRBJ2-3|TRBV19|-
CASSQRTGFTDTQYF
TGTGCCAGTAGTCAAAGGACAGGGTTCACAGATACGCAGTATTTT
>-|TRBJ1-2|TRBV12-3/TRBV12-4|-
CASSLRDGYTF
TGTGCCAGCAGTCTCAGGGATGGCTACACCTTC
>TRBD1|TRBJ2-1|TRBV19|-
CASSIRFGTGDEQFF
TGTGCCAGTAGTATACGTTTCGGGACAGGGGATGAGCAGTTCTTC
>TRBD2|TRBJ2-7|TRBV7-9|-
CASRASGAYEQYF
TGTGCCTCCCGAGCTAGCGGGGCGTACGAGCAGTACTTC
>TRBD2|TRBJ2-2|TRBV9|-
CASSASFGRAQNTGELFF
TGTGCCAGCAGCGCCTCCTTCGGGAGGGCCCAGAACACCGGGGAGCTGTTTTTT
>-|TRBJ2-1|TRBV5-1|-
CASSLGAPKNEQFF
TGCGCCAGCAGCTTGGGGGCCCCCAAGAATGAGCAGTTCTTC
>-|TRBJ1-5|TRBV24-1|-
CATSDLQEYSNQPQHF
TGTGCCACCAGTGATTTGCAGGAATATAGCAATCAGCCCCAGCATTTT
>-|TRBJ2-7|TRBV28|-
CASSLPSASSYEQYF
TGTGCCAGCAGTTTGCCCAGCGCCAGCTCCTACGAGCAGTACTTC
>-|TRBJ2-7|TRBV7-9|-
CASSLGTGSVFDEQYF
TGTGCCAGCAGCTTAGGTACGGGGTCCGTGTTCGACGAGCAGTACTTC
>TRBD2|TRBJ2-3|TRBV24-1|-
CATSAGGGGGRATDTQYF
TGTGCCACCAGTGCCGGGGGTGGAGGCGGGAGGGCCACAGATACGCAGTATTTT
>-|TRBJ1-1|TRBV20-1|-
CSASRVLAEAFF
TGCAGTGCTAGTAGAGTTCTGGCTGAAGCTTTCTTT